This T cell receptor beta chain stems from a study of shared clonotypes between healthy human individuals. The data were produced by immunoSEQ multiplex PCR, yet TCRdb's version contains in-frame clones alone and is incomplete. The sample holds under 150,000 clones, around 73% seen once. The CDR3 is 13 amino acids. Germline V gives CDR1 MNHNY, CDR2 SVGAGI (reference sequence). Deletions cut 4 bases from V and 4 bases from J, with 10 bases between. The chain couples TRBV6-6 to TRBJ1-2; D perhaps matches TRBD1 (5 bases). The sequenced sample consisted of memory CD8+ T cells sorted from blood. The subset was: CD45RO+ cells pooled with CCR7-negative TemRA cells. The sequence came from a woman in her twenties or thirties in good health. The chain's CDR3 is CASSSGRVYGYTF. The CDR3 DNA reads as TGTGCCAGCAGTTCGGGACGGGTCTATGGCTACACCTTC.